Shown below are 27 T cell receptor beta chains from a single sample sequenced in a study of cytomegalovirus exposure and HLA in healthy donors. The PCR was carried out with 60 Vbeta primers and 13 Jbeta primers. TCRdb's copy holds only in-frame clones and misses some; the assay was immunoSEQ multiplex PCR. Of approximately 240,000 clones listed, about four fifths were seen once; the top ten hold 4.5% to 6%. The material sequenced was PBMCs. These receptors were collected from a woman aged 40 to 50 in good health and CMV-seropositive.

The chain joins TRBV15 to TRBJ2-1; 10 nucleotides match TRBD2. Germline CDR1 LNHNV, CDR2 YYDKDF (reference sequence). The V and J ends lost 8 bases and 6 bases, in that order; junction bases with no gene match: 4. The CDR3 runs to 13 residues. The CDR3 nucleotides are TGTGCCACCGGGCGGACTAGCGGCAATGAGCAGTTCTTC. Translating it yields CATGRTSGNEQFF.

This chain links TRBV9 with TRBJ2-7, with 8 bases lining up with TRBD2. After removal of 2 bases from V and 5 bases from J, the junction contained 6 bases not matched to a gene. Looked up from germline, CDR1 is SGDLS and CDR2 is YYNGEE. CDR3 length equals 14 residues. CDR3: CASSVSGGGNEQYF. The CDR3 DNA reads TGTGCCAGCAGCGTGAGCGGGGGCGGGAACGAGCAGTACTTC.

This sequence joins TRBV5-5 and TRBJ2-5; D perhaps matches TRBD1 (7 bases). Germline-derived CDR1 and CDR2 are SGHKS and YYEKEE (reference sequence). The CDR3 has 14 amino acids. V lost 5 bases and J 2 bases, leaving 13 bases between the germline ends. The CDR3 region has the DNA TGTGCCAGCAGTCCAGGGGGAGGACAAGAGACCCAGTACTTC. Translated: CASSPGGGQETQYF.

This clone was seen a handful of times. The rearrangement links TRBV29-1 to TRBJ2-4, with 13 bases fitting TRBD2. Per germline, CDR1 SQVTM and CDR2 ANQGSEA. The CDR3 sequence is 18 residues long. The junction had 12 bases not matched to a gene; V was cut back by 7 bases and J by 0 bases. This CDR3 reads CSARLAGGPNLAKNIQYF. The CDR3 bases are TGCAGCGCCCGACTAGCGGGGGGCCCGAATTTAGCCAAAAACATTCAGTACTTC.

This chain links TRBV7-2 with TRBJ2-7; 13 bases are shared with TRBD2. The CDR3 consists of 19 residues. Germline V gene data show CDR1 as SGHTA and CDR2 as FQGNSA. The V and J ends lost 5 bases and 1 base, in that order; junction bases with no gene match: 14. CDR3 in amino acids: CASSQGLAGSLGGSYEQYF. The DNA for the CDR3 is TGTGCCAGCAGCCAGGGACTAGCGGGGTCCTTGGGGGGGTCCTACGAGCAGTACTTC.

The chain employs TRBV7-9 and TRBJ1-2; D not certain. Trimming stripped 5 bases from V and 3 bases from J, with 16 bases between. This CDR3 region has 15 residues. Germline CDR1 and CDR2: SEHNR and FQNEAQ (reference sequence). DNA of the CDR3: TGTGCCAGCAGCAAATGGGGAGGATTCGACTATGGCTACACCTTC. Its protein is CASSKWGGFDYGYTF.

J is TRBJ1-6 and V is TRBV5-1, with TRBD1 matching over 8 bases. V trimming: 4 bases; J trimming: 10 bases; junction bases outside the gene matches: 10. The CDR3 spans 15 residues. Germline V lookup: CDR1 SGHRS, CDR2 YFSETQ. Here the CDR3 DNA reads TGCGCCAGCAGCCCCGGACAGGGAAGGGAATCACCCCTCCACTTT. Translated: CASSPGQGRESPLHF.

This clone appeared a single time. V usage is TRBV7-2 and J usage is TRBJ1-2, with unresolved D. Between the trimmed V and J ends, which lost 5 bases and 4 bases, there was a span of 14 bases. This CDR3 is built from 14 residues. CDR1 and CDR2 from the germline V gene are SGHTA and FQGNSA. CDR3 in amino acids: CASSLEPSSYGYTF. For the CDR3, the DNA is TGTGCCAGCAGCCTGGAACCCTCTAGCTATGGCTACACCTTC. Looking up the rest from reference TRBV7-2 and TRBJ1-2 gives the full variable domain: GAGVSQSPSNKVTEKGKDVELRCDPISGHTALYWYRQSLGQGLEFLIYFQGNSAPDKSGLPSDRFSAERTGGSVSTLTIQRTQQEDSAVYLCASSLEPSSYGYTFGSGTRLTVV.

J is TRBJ1-2 and V is TRBV4-1; D is undetermined. V gave up 0 bases and J gave up 0 bases, with 8 bases separating them. There are 15 residues in the CDR3. Germline CDR1 is MGHRA and CDR2 is YSYEKL. CDR3 DNA sequence: TGCGCCAGCAGCCAAGAAGGACTGTCTAACTATGGCTACACCTTC. This encodes CASSQEGLSNYGYTF.

The rearrangement uses TRBV5-1 and TRBJ2-7; 8 bases are shared with TRBD1. Germline CDR1 SGHRS, CDR2 YFSETQ. The CDR3 contains 14 residues. Trimming removed 4 bases from V and 5 bases from J; junction bases left unmatched: 8. The CDR3 loop reads CASSPRTGFDEQYF. The CDR3 nucleotides are TGCGCCAGCAGCCCACGGACAGGGTTTGACGAGCAGTACTTC.

This clone was counted only a few times. J is TRBJ2-3 and V is TRBV4-1, with D unresolved. The CDR3 runs 15 residues. CDR1 and CDR2 (germline): MGHRA, YSYEKL. The V gene lost 3 bases and the J gene lost 4 bases, with 14 bases spanning the gap. CDR3 in amino acids: CASSQGPLVPDTQYF. The CDR3 coding sequence is TGCGCCAGCAGCCAGGGTCCCCTAGTGCCAGATACGCAGTATTTT.

The chain is built from TRBV9 and TRBJ2-5; perhaps TRBD1 as D (5 bases). The V and J ends lost 7 bases and 1 base respectively, with 11 bases between them. Germline V lookup: CDR1 SGDLS, CDR2 YYNGEE. This CDR3 comprises 13 residues. The CDR3 reads CASSGQLQETQYF. In DNA form, the CDR3 reads TGTGCCAGCTCAGGGCAGCTCCAAGAGACCCAGTACTTC.

The chain links TRBV5-4 to TRBJ2-1, with 8 positions matching TRBD2. Trimming at V came to 2 bases and at J to 7 bases, leaving 8 bases not matched to a gene. The CDR3 is 15 residues long. From germline, CDR1 is SGHNT and CDR2 YYREEE (reference sequence). The CDR3 loop is CASSLVGRALNEQFF. CDR3 DNA sequence: TGTGCCAGCAGCTTAGTCGGGAGGGCTTTGAATGAGCAGTTCTTC.

The chain uses TRBV4-3 and TRBJ2-1; 7 bases match TRBD2. The J segment lost 8 bases and the V segment lost 0 bases, leaving 10 bases of the junction unmatched. Germline CDR1 reads LGHNA; CDR2 reads YSLEER. The length of the CDR3 is 16 residues. The CDR3 sequence: CASSQDSASGRDEQFF. CDR3 bases: TGCGCCAGCAGCCAAGATAGTGCTAGCGGTCGAGATGAGCAGTTCTTC.

As concerns this clone: A read error may account for a junction end that differs from germline. The chain couples TRBV7-7 to TRBJ2-5; weak D call: TRBD2 (6 bases). Germline lookup yields CDR1 SSHAT and CDR2 FNYEAQ (reference sequence). This CDR3 spans 14 amino acids. The CDR3 here is CASSSRRGGKTQYF. The CDR3 DNA follows: TGTGCTAGCAGCTCCAGGAGGGGCGGGAAGACCCAGTACTTC. Full variable domain (outside the CDR3, taken from reference TRBV7-7 and TRBJ2-5): GAGVSQSPRYKVTKRGQDVTLRCDPISSHATLYWYQQALGQGPEFLTYFNYEAQPDKSGLPSDRFSAERPEGSISTLTIQRTEQRDSAMYRCASSSRRGGKTQYFGPGTRLLVL.

The J gene is TRBJ2-7, the V gene TRBV7-2; possible D gene TRBD1, 5 bases. The germline gives CDR1 SGHTA, CDR2 FQGNSA. V was cut by 6 bases and J by 3 bases, with 18 bases left in between. The CDR3 is 15 residues long. The CDR3 bases are TGTGCCAGCAGTTTCGCTACTCAGGGCCTCTACGAGCAGTACTTC. Translation: CASSFATQGLYEQYF.

The rearrangement joins TRBV6-5 to TRBJ1-6; TRBD1 is a possible D gene (6 bases). The CDR3 has 14 residues. The V gene's germline CDR1 is MNHEY and CDR2 SVGAGI. V lost 5 bases to trimming and J lost 10 bases, with 15 bases between them. DNA of the CDR3: TGTGCCAGCAGTCCTTCGGGGGGCCCCTCACCCCTCCACTTT. This sequence encodes CASSPSGGPSPLHF.

This rearrangement joins TRBV27 to TRBJ2-5; TRBD2 might be the D (5 bases). The CDR3 is made up of 14 amino acids. Germline V gene lookup returns CDR1 MNHEY and CDR2 SMNVEV (reference sequence). Trimming stripped 0 bases from V and 5 bases from J, with 10 bases between. CDR3 residues: CASSLSRGWETQYF. CDR3 sequence (DNA): TGTGCCAGCAGTTTATCCCGCGGGTGGGAGACCCAGTACTTC.

The chain has TRBV11-2 and TRBJ2-3; 8 nucleotides agree with TRBD1. Germline V gene lookup returns CDR1 SGHAT and CDR2 FQNNGV. The CDR3 has 19 residues. With 0 bases clipped from V and 0 bases from J, the junction kept 11 bases outside the gene matches. CDR3 loop: CASSLESHRGRLSTDTQYF. The CDR3 nucleotides read TGTGCCAGCAGCTTAGAGTCCCACAGGGGGAGGTTAAGCACAGATACGCAGTATTTT.

The chain employs TRBV18 and TRBJ1-2; 8 positions agree with TRBD1. With V trimmed by 3 bases and J by 7 bases, 7 bases remained unmatched. The CDR3 extends over 14 amino acids. CDR1 KGHSH and CDR2 LQKENI come from the germline V gene. In DNA, the CDR3 is TGTGCCAGCTCACCCAGGGGGCGCCGGAGTGGCTACACCTTC. Residues: CASSPRGRRSGYTF.

The rearrangement joins TRBV5-4 to TRBJ2-3, with 9 bases fitting TRBD1. V shed 10 bases and J 3 bases; nucleotides not matched to a gene: 9. The CDR3 extends over 14 amino acids. Per the germline V gene, CDR1 is SGHNT and CDR2 is YYREEE (reference sequence). CDR3 amino acids: CALKGTGLTDTQYF. CDR3 DNA sequence: TGTGCCTTGAAAGGGACAGGGCTTACAGATACGCAGTATTTT.

V gene TRBV19 combines with J gene TRBJ2-7; the D gene is possibly TRBD1 (6 bases). CDR1 and CDR2 (germline): LNHDA, SQIVND (reference sequence). V dropped 4 bases and J dropped 4 bases, with 11 bases sitting between them. This CDR3 comprises 13 residues. The DNA for the CDR3 is TGTGCCAGTAGTAAGGACAGTAAGTACGAGCAGTACTTC. It yields the protein CASSKDSKYEQYF.

This chain uses TRBV7-2 with TRBJ2-5; TRBD2 aligns across 11 bases. The end of the DNA is better explained by TRBJ2-7, so the J call may be wrong. The CDR3 consists of 15 residues. The germline gives CDR1 SGHTA, CDR2 FQGNSA. The chain's CDR3 is CASSLGLAGGYEQYF. CDR3 in DNA: TGTGCCAGCAGCTTAGGGCTAGCGGGAGGCTACGAGCAGTACTTC.

This clone was seen just once. This sample includes further DNA sequences coding for the same CDR3. The V call is TRBV5-1, the J call TRBJ2-2; no clear D gene. With 0 bases removed from V and 0 bases from J, the gap between germline ends came to 6 bases. The germline V gene has CDR1 SGHRS and CDR2 YFSETQ. This CDR3 has 15 residues. DNA for the CDR3: TGCGCCAGCAGCTTGGGGGCAGCGAACACCGGGGAGCTGTTTTTT. Translating gives CASSLGAANTGELFF.

The chain couples TRBV6-6 to TRBJ2-7; 9 positions agree with TRBD1. This CDR3 spans 15 amino acids. Germline lookup yields CDR1 MNHNY and CDR2 SVGAGI (reference sequence). V trimming: 4 bases; J trimming: 6 bases; junction bases outside the gene matches: 10. In DNA form, the CDR3 reads TGTGCCAGCAGTTCCCCGGACAGGGGAAAAATCGAGCAGTACTTC. Translation gives CASSSPDRGKIEQYF.

The CDR3 loop reads CASSLAGDGYTF. CDR3 nucleotide sequence: TGCGCCAGCAGCTTGGCAGGGGATGGCTACACCTTC. The rearrangement uses TRBV5-1 and TRBJ1-2; D is perhaps TRBD1 (6 bases). Trimming took 0 bases from V and 6 from J, leaving 6 bases between them. Looked up from germline, CDR1 is SGHRS and CDR2 is YFSETQ. CDR3 size: 12 residues.

The chain links TRBV4-3 to TRBJ1-4; TRBD1 agrees at 8 bases. The CDR3 has 15 amino acids. With 1 base clipped from V and 8 bases from J, the junction kept 6 bases outside the gene matches. From germline, CDR1 is LGHNA and CDR2 YSLEER. Written as DNA, the CDR3 is TGCGCCAGCAGCCAAGGAGACAGGGGAAACGAAAAACTGTTTTTT. It encodes CASSQGDRGNEKLFF.